This TCR beta chain was captured by sequencing in a study of Ad26.COV2.S vaccination and SARS-CoV-2 variants (dated by TCRdb to the early 2020s). Background for the entire study: TCRbeta repertoire sequencing was used to assess the specificity and breadth of SARS-CoV-2-reactive T cell receptors after Ad26.COV2.S vaccination. The TCR-sequenced set comprised around 30 samples: some 20 Ad26.COV2.S vaccine recipients, 5 placebo recipients and 8 SARS-CoV-2 convalescent individuals. Results and caveats for the whole study, not just this receptor: Higher spike-specific TCR breadth was observed in Ad26.COV2.S recipients than in placebo recipients (P = 0.0014). After vaccination, spike-specific CD8+ and CD4+ T cell responses were reported to show substantial breadth. Non-spike TCR breadth was comparable between vaccine and placebo recipients, consistent with the vaccine containing only spike. According to the authors, total T cell responses may have been underestimated by the TCR breadth and depth analyses.

The CDR3, cysteine through phenylalanine, is 14 amino acids long. The only DNA kept is the CDR3, 42 bases in frame from the first base. CDR1 and CDR2, looked up from the germline V gene, are SGDLS and YYNGEE. V and J lose 4 bases and 3 bases, and a span of 11 bases separates them. The immunoSEQ Assay was used to sequence TCRbeta CDR3 regions. After extraction, genomic DNA underwent amplification by bias-controlled multiplex PCR, followed by high-throughput sequencing. Per the source publication's procedure: To quantify the absolute abundance of every unique TCRbeta CDR3 region, sequences were collapsed and filtered. Usable DNA was measured by amplifying reference genes present in all nucleated cells, and TCRbeta template counts were normalized to that usable DNA to estimate T cell fraction. Repertoire TCRs were annotated as SARS-CoV-2-specific when V gene, CDR3 amino acid sequence and J gene were exactly matched to a known reactive TCR set. The reference SARS-CoV-2 TCR set came from MIRA and was filtered for enrichment in COVID-19-positive ImmuneCODE repertoires, removing public or cross-reactive TCRs. Using the MIRA antigens, annotated TCRs were further analysed by specific ORF or by position within an ORF. Breadth was defined as the number of annotated unique rearrangements divided by the total number of unique productive rearrangements, and depth was defined as the summed frequency of the annotated unique rearrangements. Group comparisons of TCR breadth used two-sided Wilcoxon rank-sum tests. TCRdb stores this immuneACCESS table with in-frame sequences only. Part of the clones is absent; in the studies checked, under half of the shortfall reflects unresolved V genes, and no reason is known for the rest. That table supplies the V and J calls and clone size; D and trimming were determined from the DNA. Present in this sample are over 130,000 clones, 86% of which were seen just once. The ten largest clones take up approximately 5% of the sample.

Regarding this clone: Its recognized antigen is unknown. Base-call qualities are not available, and no considerably larger clone is one nucleotide away.

This specimen's time point label, interpreted: individuals recovered from natural SARS-CoV-2 infection. The chain is made from TRBV9 and TRBJ1-3, with the identity of the D gene unclear. This receptor was obtained from a human donor who had recovered from COVID-19. Sample: peripheral blood, taken after recovery from COVID-19. The CDR3 here reads CASSPDGDGNTIYF. The nucleotide sequence is given as TGTGCCAGCAGCCCCGACGGGGATGGAAACACCATATATTTT.